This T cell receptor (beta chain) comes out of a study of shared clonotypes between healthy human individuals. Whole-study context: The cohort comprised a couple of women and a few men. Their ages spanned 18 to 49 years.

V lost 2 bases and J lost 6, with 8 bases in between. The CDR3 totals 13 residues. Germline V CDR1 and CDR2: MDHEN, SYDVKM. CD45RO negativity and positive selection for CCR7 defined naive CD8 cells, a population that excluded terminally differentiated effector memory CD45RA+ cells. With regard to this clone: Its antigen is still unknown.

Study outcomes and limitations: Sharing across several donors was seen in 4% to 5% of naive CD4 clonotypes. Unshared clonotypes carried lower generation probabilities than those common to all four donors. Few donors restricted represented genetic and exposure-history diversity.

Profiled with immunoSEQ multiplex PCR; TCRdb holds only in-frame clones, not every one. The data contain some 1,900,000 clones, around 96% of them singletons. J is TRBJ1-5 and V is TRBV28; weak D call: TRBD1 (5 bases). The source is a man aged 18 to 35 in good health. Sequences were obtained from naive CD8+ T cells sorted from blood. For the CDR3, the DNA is TGTGCCAGCAGTTTAACAGGTCTTCAGCCCCAGCATTTT. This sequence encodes CASSLTGLQPQHF.